These T cell receptor beta chains were read from a single sample in a study of neoadjuvant anti-PD-1 for oral cavity cancer. The data were produced by immunoSEQ multiplex PCR, yet TCRdb's version contains in-frame clones alone and is incomplete. The sample lists 72,000 or so clones, roughly nine tenths occurring once. The material was PBMCs, obtained after nivolumab (anti-PD-1) treatment. The source is a person aged 35-79 years with oral cavity squamous cell carcinoma. Both conserved end residues are part of each CDR3. D genes are given only for firm matches. Not every row has a clone size; where given, it reads once, few, many or a size class.

CDR3: CASSAGSGQETQYF
size: NA
D: NA
V: TRBV9

CDR3: CASSQDWSQPQHF
size: once
D: NA
V: TRBV4-1

CDR3: CSVVGDSTDTQYF
size: NA
D: NA
V: TRBV29-1

CDR3: CASSPGTQLGYTF
size: once
D: NA
V: TRBV28

CDR3: CASSTLSVSRYTF
size: NA
D: NA
V: TRBV6-5

CDR3: CASSSDLTGHPYEQYF
size: NA
D: NA
V: TRBV6-6

CDR3: CASSSGTDSNQPQHF
size: NA
D: TRBD1
V: TRBV5-4

CDR3: CASSQFLAPATNEKLFF
size: NA
D: NA
V: TRBV4-1

CDR3: CASSIAGFRVKPDTQYF
size: NA
D: NA
V: TRBV19

CDR3: CASSLAGEATGELFF
size: few
D: TRBD2
V: TRBV9

CDR3: CASTQPGANVLTF
size: NA
D: NA
V: TRBV19

CDR3: CASSSVGGAEAFF
size: once
D: NA
V: TRBV6-6

CDR3: CATSRVPTGGDEKLFF
size: NA
D: TRBD1
V: TRBV15

CDR3: CASRGEPNEKLFF
size: NA
D: NA
V: TRBV7-9

CDR3: CASSEWMGTGVQPQHF
size: NA
D: TRBD1
V: TRBV27

CDR3: CASSYGGSNSPLHF
size: few
D: NA
V: TRBV6-5

CDR3: CATSRSRLEGGDETQYF
size: NA
D: NA
V: TRBV15

CDR3: CSARDYTEAFF
size: NA
D: NA
V: TRBV20-1

CDR3: CASSVLGNTEAFF
size: few
D: NA
V: TRBV11-2

CDR3: CASSVRVLNTEAFF
size: once
D: NA
V: TRBV6-1

CDR3: CASSQESLAGGGEQFF
size: NA
D: TRBD2
V: TRBV4-2

CDR3: CASSSTGRNEQFF
size: NA
D: NA
V: TRBV7-9